This passage covers 5 T cell receptor beta chains from one sample sequenced in a study of T cell responses to AZD1222 COVID-19 vaccine. The method was immunoSEQ multiplex PCR; TCRdb's version includes in-frame clones alone and lacks a portion of them. The table shows roughly 120,000 clones, with 92% occurring only once. The source material was peripheral blood, sampled on day 0 of AZD1222 vaccination. All receptors derive from an adult in good health.

This sequence joins TRBV5-1 and TRBJ2-7, with unresolved D. V shed 0 bases and J shed 5 bases, with 18 bases lying between them. The CDR3 spans 16 residues. CDR1 and CDR2 (germline): SGHRS, YFSETQ. The CDR3 DNA sequence: TGCGCCAGCAGCTTGGAGTATAGGGCGGTGAGGAACGAGCAGTACTTC. Protein: CASSLEYRAVRNEQYF.

The V call is TRBV19, the J call TRBJ2-7, with 8 bases aligning to TRBD2. V shed 5 bases, J shed 2 bases, and the junction held 8 bases outside the gene matches. This CDR3 has 15 residues. Germline CDR1 LNHDA, CDR2 SQIVND (reference sequence). The CDR3 loop reads CASSDDGRGAYEQYF. The CDR3 DNA reads TGTGCCAGTAGTGACGACGGGAGGGGTGCCTACGAGCAGTACTTC.

This clone was seen a few times. V usage is TRBV28 and J usage is TRBJ1-2; no clear D gene. CDR1 and CDR2 from the germline V gene are MDHEN and SYDVKM. V was clipped by 6 bases and J by 2 bases, with 16 bases between them. The CDR3 contains 15 residues. This chain's CDR3 is CASSPLSGLNYGYTF. Here the CDR3 DNA reads TGTGCCAGCAGCCCCTTATCCGGACTGAACTATGGCTACACCTTC.

The chain links TRBV19 to TRBJ1-1; D is unresolved. Trimming cost V 3 bases and J 1 base, with 9 bases left between them. Germline V CDR1 and CDR2: LNHDA, SQIVND (reference sequence). The CDR3 loop spans 14 amino acids. Written as DNA, the CDR3 is TGTGCCAGTAGTATGTTGCGCAGGAACACTGAAGCTTTCTTT. The encoded protein is CASSMLRRNTEAFF.

The chain recombines TRBV28 with TRBJ1-4; D is possibly TRBD1 (5 bases). V shed 5 bases and J shed 5 bases, with 15 bases lying between them. Per germline, CDR1 MDHEN and CDR2 SYDVKM. The CDR3 is 15 residues long. The CDR3 region has the DNA TGTGCCAGCAGTGCTCAGGGAGGATCCAATGAAAAACTGTTTTTT. As protein: CASSAQGGSNEKLFF.